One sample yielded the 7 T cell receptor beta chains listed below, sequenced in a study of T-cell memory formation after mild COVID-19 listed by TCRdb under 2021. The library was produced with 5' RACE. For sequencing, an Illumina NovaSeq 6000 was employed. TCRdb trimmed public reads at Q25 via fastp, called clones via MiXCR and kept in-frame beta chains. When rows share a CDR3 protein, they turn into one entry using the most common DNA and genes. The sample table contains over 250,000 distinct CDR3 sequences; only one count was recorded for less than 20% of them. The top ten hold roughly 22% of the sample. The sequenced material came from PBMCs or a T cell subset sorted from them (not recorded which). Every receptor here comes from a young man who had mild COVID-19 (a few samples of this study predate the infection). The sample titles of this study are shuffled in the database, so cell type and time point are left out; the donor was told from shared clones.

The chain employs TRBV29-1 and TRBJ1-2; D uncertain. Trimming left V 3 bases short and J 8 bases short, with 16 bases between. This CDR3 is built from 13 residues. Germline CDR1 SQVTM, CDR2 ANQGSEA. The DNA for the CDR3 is TGCAGCGTTGATAACGGGAAAAAAGGGGGCTACACCTTC. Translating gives CSVDNGKKGGYTF.

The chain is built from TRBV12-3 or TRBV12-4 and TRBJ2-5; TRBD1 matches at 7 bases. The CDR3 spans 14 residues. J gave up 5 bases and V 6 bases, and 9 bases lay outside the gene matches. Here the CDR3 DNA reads TGTGCCAGCAGGTGGGACAGAACCGTGGAGACCCAGTACTTC. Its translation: CASRWDRTVETQYF.

Here the CDR3 reads CASSSGSGGYYNEQFF. DNA for the CDR3: TGTGCCAGCAGCTCAGGCAGCGGGGGTTACTACAATGAGCAGTTCTTC. The chain uses TRBV11-2 and TRBJ2-1, with 8 nucleotides matching TRBD2. V lost 4 bases and J lost 3; bases outside the gene matches: 8. The CDR3 has 16 residues. The germline CDR1 and CDR2 sequences are SGHAT and FQNNGV.

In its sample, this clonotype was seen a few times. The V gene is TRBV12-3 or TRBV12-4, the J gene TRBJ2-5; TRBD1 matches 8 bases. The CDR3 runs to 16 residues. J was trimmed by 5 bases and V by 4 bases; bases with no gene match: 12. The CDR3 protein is CASSYATGAKRETQYF. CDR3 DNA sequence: TGTGCCAGCAGTTACGCGACAGGGGCCAAACGCGAGACCCAGTACTTC.

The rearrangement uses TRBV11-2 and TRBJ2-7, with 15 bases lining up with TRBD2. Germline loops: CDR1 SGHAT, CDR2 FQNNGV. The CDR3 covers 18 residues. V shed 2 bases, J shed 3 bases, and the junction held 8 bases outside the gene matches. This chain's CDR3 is CASSLRTSGGDLYYEQYF. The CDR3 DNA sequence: TGTGCCAGCAGCTTAAGGACTAGCGGGGGGGATCTTTACTACGAGCAGTACTTC.

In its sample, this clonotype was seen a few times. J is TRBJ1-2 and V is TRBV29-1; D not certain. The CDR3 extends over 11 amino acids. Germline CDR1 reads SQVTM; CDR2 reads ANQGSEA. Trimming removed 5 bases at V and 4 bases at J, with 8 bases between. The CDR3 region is CSVPLFYGYTF. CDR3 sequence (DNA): TGCAGCGTTCCTCTGTTCTATGGCTACACCTTC.

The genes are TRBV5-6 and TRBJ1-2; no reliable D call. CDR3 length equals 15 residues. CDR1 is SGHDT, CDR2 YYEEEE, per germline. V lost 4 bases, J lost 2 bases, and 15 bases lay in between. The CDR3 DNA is TGTGCCAGCAGCCAGCCCGAGGAGGGCAACTATGGCTACACCTTC. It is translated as CASSQPEEGNYGYTF.